The 8 T cell receptor beta chains reported below all come from one sample, sequenced in a study of molecular identifiers for immune sequencing clone quantification (dated by TCRdb to 2016 to 2019). Receptors were amplified or captured by PCR. Sequencing used a NextSeq 500. Clones were called with MiXCR by TCRdb after fastp trimmed the public reads at Q25, and only in-frame beta chains were retained. Records with the same CDR3 protein are collapsed into one entry carrying the most frequent genes and DNA. The sample profile shows hundreds of thousands of distinct CDR3 sequences; 25% of them were found once. Roughly 0.83% of the sample lies in the top ten. Specimen: naive CD8+ T cells from blood, with Jurkat cell RNA spiked in. This sample's cell subset or site label indicates: FACS-sorted CD8+CD4-CCR7+CD45RA+ naive T cells. The receptors originated from a human donor in good health. Some libraries in this study had Jurkat cell RNA spiked in.

Many counts were recorded for this clonotype. The chain employs TRBV9 and TRBJ2-5; D not certain. Trimming left V 3 bases short and J 3 bases short, with 12 bases between. Germline V CDR1 and CDR2: SGDLS, YYNGEE. CDR3 length: 14 residues. DNA for the CDR3: TGTGCCAGCAGCGCCCCCCGGTCAGAAGAGACCCAGTACTTC. Protein product: CASSAPRSEETQYF. The complete variable domain, with remaining parts taken from reference TRBV9 and TRBJ2-5, reads DSGVTQTPKHLITATGQRVTLRCSPRSGDLSVYWYQQSLDQGLQFLIQYYNGEERAKGNILERFSAQQFPDLHSELNLSSLELGDSALYFCASSAPRSEETQYFGPGTRLLVL.

The chain couples TRBV20-1 to TRBJ2-7; 10 nucleotides match TRBD1. Germline V gives CDR1 DFQATT, CDR2 SNEGSKA (reference sequence). With 2 bases clipped from V and 3 bases from J, the junction kept 7 bases outside the gene matches. The CDR3 length is 15 residues. This chain's CDR3 is CSARNRGQGGYEQYF. DNA for the CDR3: TGCAGTGCTAGAAACCGCGGACAGGGGGGCTACGAGCAGTACTTC.

This clonotype appeared a few times. The chain recombines TRBV5-1 with TRBJ2-2; 11 bases map to TRBD2. From germline, CDR1 is SGHRS and CDR2 YFSETQ. This CDR3 contains 18 residues. V was pared by 0 bases and J by 5 bases, with 9 bases of the junction left unmatched. In DNA, the CDR3 is TGCGCCAGCAGCTTGGAGTTAGCGGGGGGGCCTCGGACCGGGGAGCTGTTTTTT. Its translation is CASSLELAGGPRTGELFF.

A note on this clonotype: One end of the junction does not line up with germline, which may come from a read error. The rearrangement joins TRBV12-3 or TRBV12-4 to TRBJ2-1; D is ambiguous. This CDR3 is built from 13 residues. The CDR3 protein is CASSLLKEGEQLF. CDR3 nucleotide sequence: TGTGCCAGCAGTCTTCTGAAGGAAGGTGAGCAGCTCTTC.

This clonotype was picked up many times. This chain links TRBV12-3 or TRBV12-4 with TRBJ1-5; no definite D call. Trimming took off 2 bases at V and 7 bases at J, with 6 bases between the two ends. There are 12 residues in the CDR3. The CDR3 nucleotides are TGTGCCAGCAGTTTAAGCGACCAGCCCCAGCATTTT. This translates into CASSLSDQPQHF.

This clonotype has at least ten counts. V usage is TRBV4-3 and J usage is TRBJ1-1; perhaps TRBD1 as D (6 bases). V lost 0 bases and J lost 5, with 13 bases in between. There are 15 residues in the CDR3. Germline CDR1 and CDR2: LGHNA and YSLEER. The CDR3 DNA is TGCGCCAGCAGCCAAGATAGGGGGATTTGGACTGAAGCTTTCTTT. It yields the protein CASSQDRGIWTEAFF.

The chain combines TRBV15 with TRBJ2-5; maybe TRBD1 (5 bases). The CDR3 is made up of 18 amino acids. With 0 bases removed from V and 2 bases from J, the gap between germline ends came to 19 bases. CDR1 and CDR2 from the germline V gene are LNHNV and YYDKDF (reference sequence). The CDR3 sequence: CATSRDSPLRQPQETQYF. The DNA for the CDR3 is TGTGCCACCAGCAGAGATTCCCCTCTTAGACAGCCACAAGAGACCCAGTACTTC.

Comments on this clonotype: A read error may explain this, as a much larger clone is one base away. Here the CDR3 reads CSARDSTIGYEQYF. The CDR3 DNA follows: TGCAGTGCTAGAGATAGCACTATCGGGTACGAGCAGTACTTC. The rearrangement uses TRBV20-1 and TRBJ2-7, with D uncertain. Germline values: CDR1 DFQATT, CDR2 SNEGSKA (reference sequence). With 0 bases removed from V and 4 bases from J, the gap between germline ends came to 13 bases. The CDR3 length is 14 residues.